This entry is about one TCR beta chain. These data originate in a study of blood T cell repertoires in COVID-19. Turning to the study itself: From T cells, B-cell-depleted T cells, or PBMCs came the material, which was cDNA or gDNA.

TCRdb's table, derived via immunoSEQ multiplex PCR, lists solely in-frame clones and lacks some. The sample holds some 200,000 clones; 85% to 90% are singletons and the top ten take 5% to 6.5%. The material sequenced was peripheral blood. This TCR was sampled from a man of 80 years or more with acute or convalescent COVID-19.

The CDR3 here is CASSSDRAGGGYTF. CDR3 sequence (DNA): TGTGCCAGCAGCTCCGACAGGGCGGGAGGAGGCTACACCTTC. The chain is built from TRBV7-2 and TRBJ1-2; 7 bases map to TRBD1. Per germline, CDR1 SGHTA and CDR2 FQGNSA. The CDR3 spans 14 residues. Unmatched junction bases numbered 10, after V lost 4 bases and J lost 8 bases.